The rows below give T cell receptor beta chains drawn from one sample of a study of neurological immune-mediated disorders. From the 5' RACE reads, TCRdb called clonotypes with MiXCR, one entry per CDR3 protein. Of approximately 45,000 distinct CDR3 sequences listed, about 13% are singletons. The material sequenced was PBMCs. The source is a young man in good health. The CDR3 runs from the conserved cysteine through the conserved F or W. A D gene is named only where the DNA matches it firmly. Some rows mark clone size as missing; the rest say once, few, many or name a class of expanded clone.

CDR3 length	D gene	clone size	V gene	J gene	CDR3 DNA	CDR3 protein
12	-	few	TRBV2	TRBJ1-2	TGTGCCAGCAGTGGGGCGGGATATGGCTACACCTTC	CASSGAGYGYTF
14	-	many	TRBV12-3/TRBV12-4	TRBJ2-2	TGTGCCAGCAGTCGGACAGAGAACACCGGGGAGCTGTTTTTT	CASSRTENTGELFF
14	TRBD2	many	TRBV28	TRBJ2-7	TGTGCCAGCAGTTTCCCCCTTCGGGAGGACGAGCAGTACTTC	CASSFPLREDEQYF
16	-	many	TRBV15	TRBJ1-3	TGTGCCACCAGCAGAGTAACAGGGATCTCTGGAAACACCATATATTTT	CATSRVTGISGNTIYF
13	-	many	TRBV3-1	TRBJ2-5	TGTGCCAGCAGTCCTGAGGACGGCGGGACCCAGTACTTC	CASSPEDGGTQYF
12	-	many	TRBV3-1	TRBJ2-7	TGTGCCAGCAGTCAAGGGGGGTACGAGCAGTACTTC	CASSQGGYEQYF
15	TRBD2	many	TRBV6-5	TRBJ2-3	TGTGCCAGCAGCTCCCCAGGACTAGTGGTTGATACGCAGTATTTT	CASSSPGLVVDTQYF
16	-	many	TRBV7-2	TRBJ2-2	TGTGCCAGCAGCCCCCCAGGGGCAGGCATTACCGGGGAGCTGTTTTTT	CASSPPGAGITGELFF
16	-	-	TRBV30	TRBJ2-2	TGTGCCTGGAGTGTATCGGTAAAGGTTCGGTCCGGGGAGCTGTTTTTT	CAWSVSVKVRSGELFF
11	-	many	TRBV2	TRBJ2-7	TGTGCCAGCAGTATAGGGGTCGAGCAGTACTTC	CASSIGVEQYF
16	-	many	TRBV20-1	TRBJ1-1	TGCAGTGCTAGAGATCTAAGCCAGGGCCCGACCACTGAAGCTTTCTTT	CSARDLSQGPTTEAFF
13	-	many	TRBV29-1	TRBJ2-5	TGCAGCGTTGAGTTAGCTGTAAGGGAGACCCAGTACTTC	CSVELAVRETQYF
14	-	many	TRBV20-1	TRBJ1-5	TGCAGTGCTACGACACCCGGGCCAAATCAGCCCCAGCATTTT	CSATTPGPNQPQHF
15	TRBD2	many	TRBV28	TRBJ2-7	TGTGCCAGCACCACTCTAGCGGGACCTGCCTACGAGCAGTACTTC	CASTTLAGPAYEQYF
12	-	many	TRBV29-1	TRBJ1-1	TGCAGCGTCACAGGACTGAACACTGAAGCTTTCTTT	CSVTGLNTEAFF
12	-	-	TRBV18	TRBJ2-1	TGTGCCAGCTCCTATGGGGAGTACGAGCAGTTCTTC	CASSYGEYEQFF
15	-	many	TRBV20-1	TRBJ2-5	TGCAGTGCTAAGCGGGGAGGGGGTCTGAGAGAGACCCAGTACTTC	CSAKRGGGLRETQYF
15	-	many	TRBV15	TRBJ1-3	TGTGCCACCAGCAGAGTTGGGGGGTCTGGAAACACCATATATTTT	CATSRVGGSGNTIYF
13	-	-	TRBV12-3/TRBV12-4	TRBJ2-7	TGTGCCAGCAGTCCAAGGGTCGCGTACGAGCAGTACTTC	CASSPRVAYEQYF
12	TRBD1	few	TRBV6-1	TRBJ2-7	TGTGCCAGCAGGGACAGGATGTACGAGCAGTACTTC	CASRDRMYEQYF
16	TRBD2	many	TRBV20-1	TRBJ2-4	TGCAGTGCTACCTTGTGGGAGGGCTTAGCCAAAAACATTCAGTACTTC	CSATLWEGLAKNIQYF
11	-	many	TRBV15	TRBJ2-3	TGTGCCACCAGCAGCACAGATACGCAGTATTTT	CATSSTDTQYF
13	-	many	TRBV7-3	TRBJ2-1	TGTGCCAGCAGCAGGGACGCCAACAATGAGCAGTTCTTC	CASSRDANNEQFF
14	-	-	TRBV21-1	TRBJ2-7	TGTGCCAGCAGCCAACTGGGACGATCCTACGAGCAGTACTTC	CASSQLGRSYEQYF